This TCR beta chain comes out of a study of CD8+ T cells in alopecia areata. Findings of the study overall: The treated group had a single nonresponder, limiting CD8+ expansion-response conclusions. Clonality was higher in lesional than normal scalp, especially in alopecia totalis/universalis.

This sample's treatment: oral pan-JAK inhibitor, 5-10 mg twice daily. The CDR3 is 15 residues long. CDR1 MNHEY and CDR2 SVGAGI come from the germline V gene. V lost 6 bases, J lost 5 bases, and 16 bases lay in between. In each case, RNA was isolated and then reverse transcribed into cDNA as the sequencing template. Repertoires were generated with immunoSEQ multiplex PCR, while TCRdb's copy carries only in-frame clones and drops some. Of roughly 210,000 clones listed, approximately 45% are singletons. A word on this clone: Its antigen is still unknown.

The chain carries TRBV6-5 and TRBJ2-2; perhaps TRBD1 as D (6 bases). The receptor's source is a human donor with alopecia areata. The specimen was CD4+ T cells sorted from blood, collected at roughly week 38, from a patient treated with tofacitinib. This CDR3 is CASRVGRGKTGELFF. Here the CDR3 DNA reads TGTGCCAGCAGGGTCGGCAGGGGCAAGACCGGGGAGCTGTTTTTT.